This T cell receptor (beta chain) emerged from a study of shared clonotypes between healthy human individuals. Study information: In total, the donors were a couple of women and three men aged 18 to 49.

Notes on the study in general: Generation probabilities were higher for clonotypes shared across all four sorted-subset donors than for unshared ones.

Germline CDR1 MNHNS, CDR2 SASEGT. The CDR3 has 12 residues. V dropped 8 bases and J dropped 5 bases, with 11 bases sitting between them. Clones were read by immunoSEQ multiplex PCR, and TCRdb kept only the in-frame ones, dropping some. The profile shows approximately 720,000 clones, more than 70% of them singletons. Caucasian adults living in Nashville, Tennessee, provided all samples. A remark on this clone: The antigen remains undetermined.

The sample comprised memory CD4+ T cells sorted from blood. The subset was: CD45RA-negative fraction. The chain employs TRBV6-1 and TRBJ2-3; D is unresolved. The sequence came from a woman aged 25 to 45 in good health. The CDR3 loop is CASEDFGDTQYF. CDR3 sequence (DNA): TGTGCCAGCGAGGATTTTGGAGATACGCAGTATTTT.